Listed below are T cell receptor beta chains from one sample, sequenced in a study of blood T cells in healthy people across ages. Each CDR3 protein is one row after TCRdb ran MiXCR on the 5' RACE reads. The table has about 670,000 distinct CDR3 sequences, 45% to 60% seen once. Sequenced: blood. The receptors were sampled from a woman of 80 years or more in good health. Each CDR3 is given with its conserved first and last residue. A D gene is named only where the DNA matches it firmly. The size field is filled for only some rows; it gives once, few, many or a size class.

clone_size: .
d_call: TRBD1
v_call: TRBV6-2/TRBV6-3
j_call: TRBJ2-1
cdr3_aa: CASSYRRGRGPNEQFF
cdr3_nt: TGTGCCAGCAGTTATAGGCGCGGCAGGGGGCCCAATGAGCAGTTCTTC

clone_size: few
d_call: .
v_call: TRBV7-9
j_call: TRBJ1-1
cdr3_aa: CASSSQILGGTEAFF
cdr3_nt: TGTGCCAGCAGCTCCCAAATCCTTGGGGGCACTGAAGCTTTCTTT

clone_size: many
d_call: TRBD2
v_call: TRBV7-3
j_call: TRBJ2-1
cdr3_aa: CASSLKGLDFGEQFF
cdr3_nt: TGTGCCAGCAGCTTAAAGGGACTAGACTTTGGTGAGCAGTTCTTC

clone_size: .
d_call: .
v_call: TRBV29-1
j_call: TRBJ2-3
cdr3_aa: CSVEEADTSTDTQYF
cdr3_nt: TGCAGCGTTGAAGAGGCCGATACTAGCACAGATACGCAGTATTTT

clone_size: .
d_call: TRBD1
v_call: TRBV3-1
j_call: TRBJ2-2
cdr3_aa: CASSRETGGYTGELFF
cdr3_nt: TGTGCCAGCAGCCGAGAGACAGGGGGCTACACCGGGGAGCTGTTTTTT

clone_size: .
d_call: .
v_call: TRBV29-1
j_call: TRBJ1-2
cdr3_aa: CSVDGPQDNYGYTF
cdr3_nt: TGCAGCGTTGACGGCCCACAGGACAACTATGGCTACACCTTC

clone_size: many
d_call: .
v_call: TRBV10-1
j_call: TRBJ2-7
cdr3_aa: CASSTRRPGKYF
cdr3_nt: TGCGCCAGCAGCACCCGACGGCCAGGCAAGTACTTC

clone_size: many
d_call: .
v_call: TRBV7-3
j_call: TRBJ1-2
cdr3_aa: CASSLTGPPEHYGYTF
cdr3_nt: TGTGCCAGCAGCTTAACCGGACCTCCGGAGCACTATGGCTACACCTTC

clone_size: .
d_call: TRBD2
v_call: TRBV29-1
j_call: TRBJ2-7
cdr3_aa: CSVATSGRVLMQYF
cdr3_nt: TGCAGCGTTGCGACTAGCGGGAGGGTTTTAATGCAGTACTTC

clone_size: .
d_call: TRBD1
v_call: TRBV9
j_call: TRBJ2-3
cdr3_aa: CASSDRGITDTQYF
cdr3_nt: TGTGCCAGCAGCGACAGGGGGATCACAGATACGCAGTATTTT

clone_size: .
d_call: TRBD1
v_call: TRBV7-9
j_call: TRBJ1-6
cdr3_aa: CASSLGGTANSPLHF
cdr3_nt: TGTGCCAGCAGCTTAGGGGGGACAGCTAATTCACCCCTCCACTTT

clone_size: .
d_call: TRBD2
v_call: TRBV2
j_call: TRBJ2-5
cdr3_aa: CASSGTTSGGRETQYF
cdr3_nt: TGTGCCAGCAGTGGGACGACTAGCGGGGGGAGAGAGACCCAGTACTTC

clone_size: .
d_call: .
v_call: TRBV29-1
j_call: TRBJ2-2
cdr3_aa: CSVRTTSTGELFF
cdr3_nt: TGCAGCGTTCGGACAACGTCCACCGGGGAGCTGTTTTTT

clone_size: .
d_call: .
v_call: TRBV5-1
j_call: TRBJ1-4
cdr3_aa: CASSTDSTNEKLFF
cdr3_nt: TGCGCCAGCAGTACGGACTCAACTAATGAAAAACTGTTTTTT

clone_size: many
d_call: TRBD2
v_call: TRBV15
j_call: TRBJ2-3
cdr3_aa: CATSRGAASGVTDTQYF
cdr3_nt: TGTGCCACCAGCAGAGGGGCAGCTAGCGGGGTCACAGATACGCAGTATTTT

clone_size: .
d_call: TRBD2
v_call: TRBV12-3/TRBV12-4
j_call: TRBJ2-7
cdr3_aa: CAIQSSGGSYNEQYF
cdr3_nt: TGTGCCATCCAGTCTAGCGGGGGATCCTACAATGAGCAGTACTTC

clone_size: once
d_call: .
v_call: TRBV5-1
j_call: TRBJ2-6
cdr3_aa: CAGSLVVSGANVLTF
cdr3_nt: TGCGCCGGCAGCTTGGTGGTCTCTGGGGCCAACGTCCTGACTTTC

clone_size: few
d_call: TRBD2
v_call: TRBV29-1
j_call: TRBJ2-3
cdr3_aa: CSVDALAGRDTQYF
cdr3_nt: TGCAGCGTTGATGCCCTAGCGGGACGGGATACGCAGTATTTT

clone_size: .
d_call: .
v_call: TRBV9
j_call: TRBJ2-3
cdr3_aa: CASSPGRTTDTQYF
cdr3_nt: TGTGCCAGCAGCCCCGGACGGACCACAGATACGCAGTATTTT

clone_size: .
d_call: .
v_call: TRBV14
j_call: TRBJ2-3
cdr3_aa: CASSQVTSTDTQYF
cdr3_nt: TGTGCCAGCAGCCAAGTAACCTCCACAGATACGCAGTATTTT

clone_size: .
d_call: .
v_call: TRBV20-1
j_call: TRBJ1-1
cdr3_aa: CSARERATEAFF
cdr3_nt: TGCAGTGCTAGGGAGAGGGCCACTGAAGCTTTCTTT

clone_size: many
d_call: .
v_call: TRBV20-1
j_call: TRBJ2-1
cdr3_aa: CSAPRDGSSDEQFF
cdr3_nt: TGCAGTGCCCCCCGGGACGGGAGCTCCGATGAGCAGTTCTTC

clone_size: many
d_call: .
v_call: TRBV15
j_call: TRBJ2-3
cdr3_aa: CATSNFADTQYF
cdr3_nt: TGTGCCACCAGTAACTTCGCAGATACGCAGTATTTT

clone_size: .
d_call: .
v_call: TRBV5-5
j_call: TRBJ2-7
cdr3_aa: CASTKEGGTFSYEQYF
cdr3_nt: TGTGCCAGCACCAAAGAGGGGGGGACATTCTCCTACGAGCAGTACTTC

clone_size: many
d_call: .
v_call: TRBV9
j_call: TRBJ2-1
cdr3_aa: CASSPGAQTGEQFF
cdr3_nt: TGTGCCAGCAGCCCCGGGGCCCAGACGGGTGAGCAGTTCTTC

clone_size: .
d_call: TRBD2
v_call: TRBV4-1
j_call: TRBJ2-1
cdr3_aa: CASSQERGGSYNEQFF
cdr3_nt: TGCGCCAGCAGCCAAGAACGGGGGGGCTCCTACAATGAGCAGTTCTTC

clone_size: many
d_call: .
v_call: TRBV7-2
j_call: TRBJ2-7
cdr3_aa: CASSYRDTSYEQYF
cdr3_nt: TGTGCCAGCAGCTACCGGGACACCAGCTACGAGCAGTACTTC

clone_size: many
d_call: .
v_call: TRBV7-9
j_call: TRBJ2-3
cdr3_aa: CASSFGRGPTDTQYF
cdr3_nt: TGTGCCAGCAGCTTCGGACGGGGACCCACAGATACGCAGTATTTT

clone_size: many
d_call: TRBD2
v_call: TRBV12-3/TRBV12-4
j_call: TRBJ2-2
cdr3_aa: CASSLAGGNTGELFF
cdr3_nt: TGTGCCAGCAGCTTAGCGGGAGGGAACACCGGGGAGCTGTTTTTT

clone_size: once
d_call: TRBD2
v_call: TRBV29-1
j_call: TRBJ2-1
cdr3_aa: CSVGAGGLRSEQFF
cdr3_nt: TGCAGCGTTGGGGCGGGAGGGCTTAGGTCTGAGCAGTTCTTC

clone_size: .
d_call: .
v_call: TRBV5-1
j_call: TRBJ2-5
cdr3_aa: CASSLKVETQYF
cdr3_nt: TGCGCCAGCAGCTTGAAGGTCGAGACCCAGTACTTC

clone_size: once
d_call: .
v_call: TRBV20-1
j_call: TRBJ1-1
cdr3_aa: CSAGPGAAMNTEAFF
cdr3_nt: TGCAGTGCTGGCCCGGGGGCAGCGATGAACACTGAAGCTTTCTTT

clone_size: once
d_call: TRBD1
v_call: TRBV29-1
j_call: TRBJ2-1
cdr3_aa: CSAQGQGDPFF
cdr3_nt: TGCAGCGCCCAGGGACAGGGCGATCCGTTCTTC

clone_size: few
d_call: .
v_call: TRBV5-5
j_call: TRBJ2-7
cdr3_aa: CASSSTGAPVEQYF
cdr3_nt: TGTGCCAGCAGCTCGACAGGCGCCCCCGTTGAGCAGTACTTC

clone_size: many
d_call: .
v_call: TRBV5-1
j_call: TRBJ2-1
cdr3_aa: CASSLAAVSYNEQFF
cdr3_nt: TGCGCCAGCTCTCTGGCGGCTGTATCCTACAATGAGCAGTTCTTC

clone_size: once
d_call: .
v_call: TRBV20-1
j_call: TRBJ2-1
cdr3_aa: CSATGVGDNEQFF
cdr3_nt: TGCAGTGCTACTGGCGTGGGCGACAATGAGCAGTTCTTC

clone_size: .
d_call: .
v_call: TRBV20-1
j_call: TRBJ1-2
cdr3_aa: CSAPVTGPHNYGYTF
cdr3_nt: TGCAGTGCCCCGGTTACAGGCCCACATAACTATGGCTACACCTTC

clone_size: .
d_call: TRBD1
v_call: TRBV5-1
j_call: TRBJ2-1
cdr3_aa: CASSAGTGSNANEQFF
cdr3_nt: TGTGCCAGCAGCGCGGGGACAGGGTCTAACGCCAATGAGCAGTTCTTC

clone_size: many
d_call: .
v_call: TRBV27
j_call: TRBJ2-2
cdr3_aa: CASSLGLTGELFF
cdr3_nt: TGTGCCAGCAGTTTAGGGTTGACCGGGGAGCTGTTTTTT

clone_size: many
d_call: .
v_call: TRBV5-1
j_call: TRBJ2-5
cdr3_aa: CASSTGQTPETQYF
cdr3_nt: TGCGCCAGCAGCACGGGGCAAACCCCAGAGACCCAGTACTTC